Listed here are 13 T cell receptor beta chains from one sample, sequenced in a study of blood T cell repertoires in COVID-19. Method: immunoSEQ multiplex PCR; TCRdb's copy keeps in-frame clones and lacks some. The table lists about 250,000 clones, under 95% of them singletons, with approximately 1.9% in the top ten. Specimen: PBMCs or T cells enriched from blood (not recorded which). The receptor source for this set is a young woman who had recovered from COVID-19.

The chain joins TRBV13 to TRBJ2-3, with a weak D call TRBD1 (5 bases). The CDR3 loop spans 15 amino acids. Trimming took 3 bases from V and 4 from J, leaving 14 bases between them. Germline lookup yields CDR1 PRHDT and CDR2 FYEKMQ (reference sequence). This CDR3 is CASSFRAAGSDTQYF. For the CDR3, the DNA is TGTGCCAGCAGCTTCAGGGCAGCAGGGTCAGATACGCAGTATTTT.

The chain couples TRBV5-1 to TRBJ2-3; TRBD2 matches 10 bases. Germline V lookup: CDR1 SGHRS, CDR2 YFSETQ. CDR3 size: 16 residues. Trimming at V came to 1 base and at J to 7 bases, leaving 9 bases not matched to a gene. CDR3 in amino acids: CASSLTPTSGVNTQYF. CDR3 DNA sequence: TGCGCCAGCAGCTTGACGCCTACTAGCGGGGTAAATACGCAGTATTTT. The full variable domain, completed using reference TRBV5-1 and TRBJ2-3, is KAGVTQTPRYLIKTRGQQVTLSCSPISGHRSVSWYQQTPGQGLQFLFEYFSETQRNKGNFPGRFSGRQFSNSRSEMNVSTLELGDSALYLCASSLTPTSGVNTQYFGPGTRLTVL.

The chain has TRBV5-1 and TRBJ1-2, with 7 bases identical to TRBD1. J was trimmed by 3 bases and V by 4 bases; bases with no gene match: 6. The CDR3 spans 14 residues. Germline CDR1 SGHRS, CDR2 YFSETQ. For the CDR3, the DNA is TGCGCCAGCAGCGTACAGGGGCAGGACTATGGCTACACCTTC. This gives the protein CASSVQGQDYGYTF.

This clone was counted between two and nine times. The chain has TRBV4-2 and TRBJ2-7; D is ambiguous. V lost 0 bases and J lost 7, with 13 bases in between. The CDR3 consists of 14 residues. CDR1 LGHNA and CDR2 YNFKEQ come from the germline V gene. In nucleotides, the CDR3 is TGTGCCAGCAGCCAAGAGGGTACCCGCAGGGAGCAGTACTTC. Translated: CASSQEGTRREQYF.

The V gene is TRBV13, the J gene TRBJ1-4; 9 bases match TRBD1. Germline values: CDR1 PRHDT, CDR2 FYEKMQ (reference sequence). This CDR3 is built from 15 residues. With 2 bases clipped from V and 8 bases from J, the junction kept 6 bases outside the gene matches. CDR3 coding DNA: TGTGCCAGCAGCTTACCGGGACAGGGAAGGGAAAAACTGTTTTTT. Encoded protein: CASSLPGQGREKLFF.

The chain recombines TRBV18 with TRBJ2-1; the match to TRBD2 covers 13 bases. The CDR3 extends over 17 amino acids. V lost 3 bases and J lost 6; bases outside the gene matches: 8. Germline CDR1 reads KGHSH; CDR2 reads LQKENI. CDR3 in amino acids: CASSPNTGLAGSNEQFF. DNA for the CDR3: TGTGCCAGCTCACCGAATACGGGACTAGCGGGGTCCAATGAGCAGTTCTTC.

This sequence joins TRBV19 and TRBJ1-6; 7 bases are shared with TRBD1. The CDR3 has 15 residues. Germline V gene lookup returns CDR1 LNHDA and CDR2 SQIVND (reference sequence). The junction had 7 bases not matched to a gene; V was cut back by 7 bases and J by 4 bases. The CDR3 nucleotides read TGTGCCAGTAACACTGGGACAGAGTATAATTCACCCCTCCACTTT. This translates into CASNTGTEYNSPLHF.

V is TRBV7-3 and J is TRBJ2-7, with D unclear. CDR1 and CDR2 (germline): SGHTA, FQGTGA. The V gene lost 8 bases and the J gene lost 2 bases, with 19 bases spanning the gap. The CDR3 spans 15 residues. The CDR3, as DNA: TGTGCCAGCCTATCCCCCATTGCATCCGCCTACGAGCAGTACTTC. Translating it yields CASLSPIASAYEQYF.

CDR3 nucleotide sequence: TGTGCCAGCAGTGTTACTAACTATGGCTACACCTTC. This sequence encodes CASSVTNYGYTF. The chain joins TRBV7-9 to TRBJ1-2; D is undetermined. The CDR3 extends over 12 amino acids. Germline CDR1 is SEHNR and CDR2 is FQNEAQ (reference sequence). Trimming cost V 6 bases and J 0 bases, with 5 bases left between them.

This clone was counted a single time. The chain employs TRBV6-5 and TRBJ1-4; D uncertain. Trimming took 0 bases from V and 8 from J, leaving 13 bases between them. Germline V gives CDR1 MNHEY, CDR2 SVGAGI. The CDR3 is 15 residues long. As DNA, the CDR3 is TGTGCCAGCAGTTACTCGGAACCAGGTAGAGAAAAACTGTTTTTT. It is translated as CASSYSEPGREKLFF.

This chain connects TRBV24-1 to TRBJ1-5; unclear D gene. The CDR3 spans 15 residues. Germline CDR1 reads KGHDR; CDR2 reads SFDVKD. V lost 4 bases, J lost 2 bases, and 11 bases lay in between. The CDR3 DNA is TGTGCCACCAGTGACGGGGATTTCGGCAATCAGCCCCAGCATTTT. Its protein is CATSDGDFGNQPQHF.

V gene TRBV2 combines with J gene TRBJ1-2; D perhaps matches TRBD1 (5 bases). Germline values: CDR1 SNHLY, CDR2 FYNNEI. The CDR3 runs to 13 residues. Trimming shortened V by 6 bases and J by 8 bases, and 16 bases separated the two germline ends. The DNA of the CDR3 is TGTGCCAGCAGGGGGCAGGGCCCTGGCGGCTACACCTTC. It codes for CASRGQGPGGYTF.

In this sample, this clone turned up once. The J gene is TRBJ1-5, the V gene TRBV7-9; D call uncertain. CDR3 length: 16 residues. V lost 2 bases and J lost 3, with 14 bases in between. Germline values: CDR1 SEHNR, CDR2 FQNEAQ (reference sequence). The CDR3 nucleotides read TGTGCCAGCAGCTTAAAAGAATCGGTCACCAATCAGCCCCAGCATTTT. It translates to CASSLKESVTNQPQHF.